This note documents a single T cell receptor (beta chain) sequence. There is no known antigen for this receptor. No much larger clone is present one base from it, and per-base qualities are unavailable. The source of the sample is a study of T cell responses to AZD1222 COVID-19 vaccine (dated by TCRdb to about 2021). Looking at the study overall: AZD1222 recipients given second doses at about 4 weeks or at about 12 weeks were pooled, since spike-specific TCR depth and breadth were not found to differ between the two schedules. Trial participants were enrolled by age into 18-55, 56-69 and 70-plus year subgroups, with roughly 150, 30 and 60 TCR-sequenced participants respectively. TCR sequencing covered roughly 230 trial participants: 200 to 220 given two doses of AZD1222 and 26 given two doses of MenACWY control vaccine. Overall study outcomes, separate from this receptor: After two AZD1222 doses, spike-specific TCR breadth and depth were significantly higher than at day 0 and than in MenACWY recipients. Participants were mostly white British, with more females than males. The authors suggested clonal diversity may have been underestimated. The 56-69-year group was small, and its depth increase did not reach significance, likely because of low power. Reportedly, almost half of the unique spike-specific TCRs recognized epitopes lying outside the regions that are mutated in the B.1.351 and B.1.1.7 variants. Because no day 14 peak-response samples were available, the repertoires could be characterized only after the peak T cell response. Vaccine-associated CD4 TCRs spanned the whole spike protein, with dominant responses in regions 160-218 and 743-854. Conclusions about previously exposed vaccinees are limited, since just five or six AZD1222 recipients were seropositive for SARS-CoV-2 at baseline.

The CDR3 regions of human TCRbeta chains were analyzed by immunosequencing. On the study's bioinformatics: Repertoire TCRs were checked for matches against a reference library of SARS-CoV-2-specific TCRs that had been generated using the MIRA antigen-specificity platform. Breadth was defined as the fraction of unique TCRs that were SARS-CoV-2-associated. Depth was defined as the fraction of total T cells that were SARS-CoV-2-associated. Using the MIRA data, each spike-specific TCR was mapped to the spike region that the TCR reacts to and placed in a CD4 or CD8 class. Log10-transformed breadth and depth values were compared by one-way ANOVA with Sidak's multiple comparisons tests. TCRdb mirrors the immuneACCESS table, restricted to in-frame sequences. Some clones are absent from its copies; in checked studies, under half trace to an unresolved V gene, and the reason for the others is unknown. The DNA was the basis for D and trimming; V, J and clone size are from that table. This sample comprises approximately 140,000 clones, more than 80% of them detected only once. About 3% of the sample lies in the top ten.

The CDR3 numbers 12 residues from cysteine through phenylalanine. Only CDR3 DNA is held: 36 bases, read in frame from base 1. V is clipped by 6 bases and J by 6 bases, and the sequence between their germline boundaries is 8 bases long. The germline V gene (reference sequence) supplies CDR1 LGHDT and CDR2 YNNKEL. Reading the label with the study, this specimen's time point is: baseline before first vaccination. Vaccinee samples came from UK trials COV001 and COV002, including a single-blind randomized controlled phase 2/3 trial of AZD1222 (ChAdOx1 nCoV-19) in healthy adults. For TCRbeta chain sequencing, PBMC samples were collected from trial participants at day 0 and at day 28 after the second dose.

The material was peripheral blood, obtained on day 0 of AZD1222 vaccination. The source of this sequence is an adult in good health. The chain is made from TRBV3-1 (or the pseudogene TRBV3-2) and TRBJ2-2, with the D segment identity uncertain. The CDR3 region: CASRRVAGELFF. The DNA reads as follows: TGTGCCAGCAGAAGGGTCGCCGGGGAGCTGTTTTTT.